A single sample gave rise to the 32 T cell receptor beta chains below, sequenced in a study of monozygotic twins with inflammatory bowel disease. TCRdb reanalyzed the 5' RACE reads, giving one entry per CDR3 protein sequence and no DNA. In total, the table holds a few hundred thousand distinct CDR3 sequences. The sequencing sample was made of blood. Receptor source: a human donor with ulcerative colitis or Crohn's disease, or a healthy co-twin of an affected twin (not recorded which).

CDR3: CASSPGTITYNEQFF. This chain joins TRBV4-1 and TRBJ2-1. The CDR3 is 15 residues long. The germline V gene encodes CDR1 MGHRA and CDR2 YSYEKL.

CDR3 in amino acids: CASSLAGWDTEAFF. The chain is built from TRBV5-1 and TRBJ1-1. The germline gives CDR1 SGHRS, CDR2 YFSETQ. CDR3 length equals 14 residues.

The chain recombines TRBV9 with TRBJ2-6. This CDR3 contains 15 residues. Per the germline V gene, CDR1 is SGDLS and CDR2 is YYNGEE. CDR3 sequence: CASSVGGYGANVLTF.

The gene calls are TRBV5-1 and TRBJ2-1; TCRdb reports TRBD2, a call that lacks DNA to check it against. The CDR3 runs to 15 residues. Germline V CDR1 and CDR2: SGHRS, YFSETQ. This CDR3 reads CARGPKRGGYNEQFF.

This sequence joins TRBV5-4 and TRBJ2-7; no DNA is available, so the TRBD1 call from TCRdb remains unchecked. Germline CDR1 reads SGHNT; CDR2 reads YYREEE (reference sequence). The CDR3 sequence is 17 residues long. The CDR3 reads CASSLSAGCPSSYEQYF. Together with reference TRBV5-4 and TRBJ2-7, the CDR3 gives the full variable domain: ETGVTQSPTHLIKTRGQQVTLRCSSQSGHNTVSWYQQALGQGPQFIFQYYREEENGRGNFPPRFSGLQFPNYSSELNVNALELDDSALYLCASSLSAGCPSSYEQYFGPGTRLTVT.

V gene TRBV4-3 combines with J gene TRBJ2-5. Germline values: CDR1 LGHNA, CDR2 YSLEER. The CDR3 is made up of 19 amino acids. The CDR3 sequence is CASSQDLSGKNAIQETQYF.

The V gene is TRBV20-1, the J gene TRBJ1-4. Germline CDR1 is DFQATT and CDR2 is SNEGSKA (reference sequence). The length of the CDR3 is 13 residues. CDR3 protein: CSARGLLTEKLFF.

This sequence joins TRBV6-5 and TRBJ2-7; checking the TCRdb D call of TRBD1 is not possible without DNA. Germline V CDR1 and CDR2: MNHEY, SVGAGI. This CDR3 has 17 amino acids. CDR3 region: CASSYPSGFFDSYEQYF.

The chain carries TRBV7-2 and TRBJ1-4. CDR1 SGHTA and CDR2 FQGNSA come from the germline V gene. This CDR3 comprises 15 residues. Here the CDR3 reads CASSSPGREGEKLFF.

V gene TRBV5-5 combines with J gene TRBJ2-5; the D call of TRBD1 rests on TCRdb alone, since no DNA is present to check it. CDR3 length equals 15 residues. Germline loops: CDR1 SGHKS, CDR2 YYEKEE (reference sequence). CDR3 sequence: CASSQYGGQEETQYF.

The gene calls are TRBV6-2 or TRBV6-3 and TRBJ2-7. The CDR3 has 12 amino acids. Germline CDR1 MNHEY, CDR2 SVGEGT. The CDR3 protein is CAIRDPTYEQYF.

The rearrangement joins TRBV7-9 to TRBJ2-2. From germline, CDR1 is SEHNR and CDR2 FQNEAQ (reference sequence). The length of the CDR3 is 17 residues. The chain's CDR3 is CASSLLGSYANTGELFF.

The chain has TRBV10-3 and TRBJ2-3. The CDR3 spans 14 residues. Germline V gene lookup returns CDR1 ENHRY and CDR2 SYGVKD. CDR3: CAIRDSDSTDTQYF.

The CDR3 loop reads CASSHRTGVSTDTQYF. The rearrangement joins TRBV7-9 to TRBJ2-3; checking the TCRdb D call of TRBD1 is not possible without DNA. Germline assignment: CDR1 SEHNR and CDR2 FQNEAQ (reference sequence). The CDR3 is 16 residues long.

V and J are TRBV7-6 and TRBJ2-1; TCRdb lists TRBD1, though no DNA is available to test this call. Germline CDR1 reads SGHVS; CDR2 reads FNYEAQ. This CDR3 is built from 19 residues. This CDR3 is CASSRKSQTQGTSYNEQFF.

The chain carries TRBV5-1 and TRBJ2-1. This CDR3 spans 15 amino acids. The V gene's germline CDR1 is SGHRS and CDR2 YFSETQ. Here the CDR3 reads CASSIVPDQRDEQFF.

The chain carries TRBV19 and TRBJ2-3; TCRdb indicates TRBD2, and absent DNA this call remains unverified. CDR3 length: 14 amino acids. CDR1 and CDR2 (germline): LNHDA, SQIVND (reference sequence). CDR3 loop: CASRKRGATDTQYF.

The chain employs TRBV7-2 and TRBJ2-7; TCRdb's assignment of TRBD1 cannot be checked, as there is no DNA. The CDR3 extends over 14 amino acids. CDR1 SGHTA and CDR2 FQGNSA come from the germline V gene. Here the CDR3 reads CASSLAFRGKEQYF.

CDR3 loop: CASSFVVRGDQPQHF. This sequence joins TRBV6-2 or TRBV6-3 and TRBJ1-5. Germline V gene lookup returns CDR1 MNHEY and CDR2 SVGEGT. The CDR3 length is 15 residues.

The chain uses TRBV6-2 or TRBV6-3 and TRBJ2-4; the D call of TRBD1 rests on TCRdb alone, since no DNA is present to check it. CDR3 size: 15 residues. Germline CDR1 is MNHEY and CDR2 is SVGEGT. The CDR3 is CASSYSSGTPNIQYF.

This chain joins TRBV2 and TRBJ2-2; TCRdb returns TRBD1, unconfirmable since there is no DNA. Germline V lookup: CDR1 SNHLY, CDR2 FYNNEI. This CDR3 has 15 residues. CDR3 in amino acids: CASSEQGFNTGELFF. Together with reference TRBV2 and TRBJ2-2, the CDR3 gives the full variable domain: EPEVTQTPSHQVTQMGQEVILRCVPISNHLYFYWYRQILGQKVEFLVSFYNNEISEKSEIFDDQFSVERPDGSNFTLKIRSTKLEDSAMYFCASSEQGFNTGELFFGEGSRLTVL.

This chain joins TRBV7-3 and TRBJ2-5; TCRdb's D gene call, TRBD2, goes unchecked for lack of DNA. Germline loops: CDR1 SGHTA, CDR2 FQGTGA. The CDR3 runs 17 residues. Here the CDR3 reads CASSLTDSRGRAETQYF.

This rearrangement joins TRBV20-1 to TRBJ2-3; with no DNA, the TCRdb D assignment of TRBD2 cannot be verified. Per the germline V gene, CDR1 is DFQATT and CDR2 is SNEGSKA (reference sequence). The CDR3 loop spans 14 amino acids. CDR3 in amino acids: CSASFGGPGDTQYF.

The chain has TRBV20-1 and TRBJ2-7; TCRdb's D call of TRBD1 is untestable without DNA. Germline CDR1 DFQATT, CDR2 SNEGSKA (reference sequence). This CDR3 region has 14 residues. The CDR3 loop is CSARKGQGASEQYF.

This sequence joins TRBV6-2 or TRBV6-3 and TRBJ2-3; the TCRdb D gene call, TRBD1, has no DNA to confirm it. The CDR3 sequence is 14 residues long. Looked up from germline, CDR1 is MNHEY and CDR2 is SVGEGT. The CDR3 loop is CASNERQGANTQYF.

This chain uses TRBV7-2 with TRBJ2-7. Germline V CDR1 and CDR2: SGHTA, FQGNSA. This CDR3 has 14 residues. The CDR3 loop is CASSLAQQLYEQYF.

The chain recombines TRBV6-5 with TRBJ1-2. This CDR3 comprises 14 residues. Per germline, CDR1 MNHEY and CDR2 SVGAGI. CDR3 sequence: CASSYLNTDYGYTF.

V usage is TRBV20-1 and J usage is TRBJ2-7; TCRdb selects TRBD1, and the lack of DNA leaves this call unchecked. CDR1 is DFQATT and CDR2 is SNEGSKA in the germline V gene (reference sequence). This CDR3 spans 14 amino acids. CDR3 residues: CSARDRVNPYEQYF.

The rearrangement joins TRBV30 to TRBJ2-2; TCRdb reports TRBD2, a call that lacks DNA to check it against. The CDR3 consists of 15 residues. Germline V gene lookup returns CDR1 GTSNPN and CDR2 SVGIG (reference sequence). CDR3 sequence: CAWIPSGGGTGELFF.

This chain connects TRBV5-1 to TRBJ2-2; the TCRdb D gene call, TRBD1, has no DNA to confirm it. The CDR3 spans 14 residues. Germline lookup yields CDR1 SGHRS and CDR2 YFSETQ. CDR3 loop: CASIDRGDTGELFF.

The CDR3 loop is CASSMAGVSYNEQFF. The V gene is TRBV19, the J gene TRBJ2-1; the TRBD1 assignment by TCRdb is unverifiable without DNA. The germline V gene encodes CDR1 LNHDA and CDR2 SQIVND (reference sequence). The CDR3 consists of 15 residues.

The rearrangement links TRBV30 to TRBJ1-1; TCRdb returns TRBD1, unconfirmable since there is no DNA. The CDR3 extends over 13 amino acids. Germline V gene data show CDR1 as GTSNPN and CDR2 as SVGIG (reference sequence). CDR3 amino acids: CAWTTGDNTEAFF.